The 27 T cell receptor beta chains below come from one sample, sequenced in a study of response to subunit inactivated influenza vaccine. TCRdb recomputed calls from the RT-PCR reads with MiXCR, one row per CDR3 protein. The sample contains over 650,000 distinct CDR3 sequences, about a fifth of which appear only once. Source: PBMCs from blood, taken roughly 5 days after vaccination. The receptor source for this set is a man between 45 and 60 years old who received an inactivated influenza vaccine.

This chain links TRBV10-2 with TRBJ2-5; 10 nucleotides agree with TRBD2. This CDR3 region has 16 residues. Germline CDR1 and CDR2: WSHSY and SAAADI. After removal of 2 bases from V and 4 bases from J, the junction contained 7 bases not matched to a gene. In DNA, the CDR3 is TGCGCCAGCAGTGAGCAGCGGGGGGGACCGGGAGAGACCCAGTACTTC. Protein: CASSEQRGGPGETQYF.

The chain carries TRBV14 and TRBJ2-7, with D tentatively TRBD2 (5 bases). Germline CDR1 SGHDN, CDR2 FVKESK. The CDR3 runs 13 residues. V gave up 5 bases and J gave up 11 bases, with 19 bases separating them. CDR3 in DNA: TGTGCCAGCAGCATCCGAGACCGGACTGTGGAGTACTTC. Encoded protein: CASSIRDRTVEYF.

This clonotype was seen more than once but under ten times. V is TRBV20-1 and J is TRBJ2-7, with D possibly TRBD1 on 6 matching bases. V lost 6 bases and J 3 bases, leaving 18 bases between the germline ends. The CDR3 runs 14 residues. Germline V gene data show CDR1 as DFQATT and CDR2 as SNEGSKA (reference sequence). The chain's CDR3 is CSAERGSGIYEQYF. The CDR3 nucleotides are TGCAGTGCGGAGAGGGGGTCGGGGATCTACGAGCAGTACTTC.

The table lists this clonotype with a few counts. The V and J genes are TRBV15 and TRBJ2-3; TRBD1 aligns across 9 bases. The V and J ends lost 0 bases and 0 bases, in that order; junction bases with no gene match: 10. The CDR3 totals 19 residues. In germline, CDR1 is LNHNV, CDR2 YYDKDF (reference sequence). CDR3: CATSRDRTPGQGSTDTQYF. The CDR3 region has the DNA TGTGCCACCAGCAGAGATCGAACTCCAGGACAGGGGAGCACAGATACGCAGTATTTT.

This clonotype was observed a few times. The V and J genes are TRBV28 and TRBJ1-5; tentative D call: TRBD1 (6 bases). V was trimmed by 6 bases and J by 5 bases, leaving 17 bases between them. CDR3 length: 15 residues. Germline values: CDR1 MDHEN, CDR2 SYDVKM. Here the CDR3 DNA reads TGTGCCAGCAGGAGTCGCCAGGGGAGTTATCAGCCCCAGCATTTT. Translated, it gives CASRSRQGSYQPQHF.

The rearrangement uses TRBV12-3 or TRBV12-4 and TRBJ2-7; D might be TRBD1 (6 bases). V was clipped by 6 bases and J by 1 base, with 13 bases between them. The CDR3 is 14 amino acids. The CDR3 DNA follows: TGTGCCAGCAGCCCCCAACAGGGTTCCTACGAGCAGTACTTC. This translates into CASSPQQGSYEQYF.

The rearrangement links TRBV4-3 to TRBJ2-3, with a possible D match to TRBD1 (6 bases). The CDR3 has 16 amino acids. From germline, CDR1 is LGHNA and CDR2 YSLEER. The germline V and J ends were trimmed by 1 base and 2 bases, with 13 bases remaining between them. CDR3: CASSQAGRGSTDTQYF. The CDR3 nucleotides read TGCGCCAGCAGCCAAGCCGGCAGGGGATCCACAGATACGCAGTATTTT.

The rearrangement uses TRBV11-2 and TRBJ2-1, with no clear D. V lost 0 bases and J lost 5, with 20 bases in between. Germline CDR1 SGHAT, CDR2 FQNNGV. The CDR3 consists of 18 residues. In nucleotides, the CDR3 is TGTGCCAGCAGCTTAGAAGTGGGATTCTCGGGTCCGGACAATGAGCAGTTCTTC. Protein product: CASSLEVGFSGPDNEQFF.

The rearrangement uses TRBV10-3 and TRBJ2-6; TRBD2 might be the D (6 bases). V shed 4 bases and J shed 1 base, with 8 bases lying between them. CDR3 length equals 15 residues. CDR1 is ENHRY, CDR2 SYGVKD, per germline. This CDR3 reads CAISGRESGANVLTF. The CDR3 coding sequence is TGTGCCATCAGTGGGAGGGAGTCTGGGGCCAACGTCCTGACTTTC.

This sequence joins TRBV12-3 or TRBV12-4 and TRBJ1-6; TRBD1 matches 8 bases. This CDR3 is 15 amino acids long. Trimming cost V 5 bases and J 4 bases; bases outside gene matches: 4. As DNA, the CDR3 is TGTGCCAGCAGTCCCGACAGGGGTTATAATTCACCCCTCCACTTT. Its translation is CASSPDRGYNSPLHF.

V and J are TRBV28 and TRBJ2-5; 9 bases align to TRBD2. Per the germline V gene, CDR1 is MDHEN and CDR2 is SYDVKM. The CDR3 extends over 16 amino acids. V lost 4 bases to trimming and J lost 5 bases; unmatched junction nucleotides: 11. The CDR3 region is CASSSPYSGRGETQYF. CDR3 DNA: TGTGCCAGCAGTTCCCCCTATAGCGGGAGAGGTGAGACCCAGTACTTC. The complete variable domain, with remaining parts taken from reference TRBV28 and TRBJ2-5, reads DVKVTQSSRYLVKRTGEKVFLECVQDMDHENMFWYRQDPGLGLRLIYFSYDVKMKEKGDIPEGYSVSREKKERFSLILESASTNQTSMYLCASSSPYSGRGETQYFGPGTRLLVL.

The table lists this clonotype with a few counts. This rearrangement joins TRBV19 to TRBJ1-1; TRBD1 agrees at 9 bases. Germline-derived CDR1 and CDR2 are LNHDA and SQIVND (reference sequence). The J segment lost 3 bases and the V segment lost 5 bases, leaving 4 bases of the junction unmatched. CDR3 length: 14 residues. The CDR3: CASSAGTGHTEAFF. The CDR3 region has the DNA TGTGCCAGTAGTGCGGGGACAGGGCACACTGAAGCTTTCTTT.

In this sample, this clonotype turned up a few times. V and J are TRBV12-3 or TRBV12-4 and TRBJ1-5, with 9 bases aligning to TRBD1. V shed 7 bases, J shed 4 bases, and the junction held 5 bases outside the gene matches. The CDR3 runs to 14 residues. DNA of the CDR3: TGTGCCAGCACCGACAGGGGGTCGAATCAGCCCCAGCATTTT. Its protein product is CASTDRGSNQPQHF.

The chain links TRBV6-1 to TRBJ1-5, with 9 bases lining up with TRBD1. V was clipped by 5 bases and J by 2 bases; unmatched bases: 7. The germline V gene has CDR1 MNHNS and CDR2 SASEGT. The CDR3 sequence is 16 residues long. CDR3 DNA: TGTGCCAGCAGTATGGACAGGGGAGGAGGCAATCAGCCCCAGCATTTT. Amino acids: CASSMDRGGGNQPQHF.

This chain uses TRBV7-8 with TRBJ2-1; D might be TRBD1 (6 bases). Germline lookup yields CDR1 SGHVS and CDR2 FQNEAQ. The CDR3 consists of 12 residues. Trimming took 8 bases from V and 8 from J, leaving 13 bases between them. The CDR3 region has the DNA TGTGCCAGCGCTTACAGGGCCCATGAGCAGTTCTTC. Its protein is CASAYRAHEQFF.

The chain combines TRBV27 with TRBJ1-3; D not certain. Trimming removed 7 bases from V and 2 bases from J, with 9 bases in between. This CDR3 region has 13 residues. Per the germline V gene, CDR1 is MNHEY and CDR2 is SMNVEV (reference sequence). As DNA, the CDR3 is TGTGCCAGCAAGAAGGGAGCTGGAAACACCATATATTTT. This codes for CASKKGAGNTIYF.

The rearrangement uses TRBV28 and TRBJ2-5, with 8 nucleotides matching TRBD1. V shed 4 bases, J shed 5 bases, and the junction held 6 bases outside the gene matches. The CDR3 covers 14 residues. CDR1 is MDHEN, CDR2 SYDVKM, per germline. The CDR3 DNA reads TGTGCCAGCAGTTCAGCAACAGGGGGGGAGACCCAGTACTTC. It is translated as CASSSATGGETQYF.

The V and J genes are TRBV7-9 and TRBJ2-2; 12 positions agree with TRBD2. The CDR3 sequence is 16 residues long. The J segment lost 7 bases and the V segment lost 3 bases, leaving 6 bases of the junction unmatched. CDR1 is SEHNR, CDR2 FQNEAQ, per germline (reference sequence). The CDR3 bases are TGTGCCAGCAGCTTGCTAGCGGGAGGGCCGCGCGGGGAGCTGTTTTTT. Its translation: CASSLLAGGPRGELFF.

Remarks on this clonotype: One base away lies a much larger clone, so this may be a sequencing read error. This chain connects TRBV10-1 to TRBJ2-5, with 11 bases fitting TRBD2. The CDR3 has 14 residues. Germline CDR1 and CDR2: WNHNN and SYGVQD (reference sequence). Unmatched junction bases numbered 5, after V lost 8 bases and J lost 3 bases. CDR3 region: CASGATSGEETQYF. The CDR3 coding sequence is TGCGCCAGCGGTGCGACTAGCGGGGAAGAGACCCAGTACTTC.

This clonotype was counted ten times or more. The genes are TRBV5-1 and TRBJ2-5; no clear D gene. The CDR3 is 12 residues long. The germline V gene has CDR1 SGHRS and CDR2 YFSETQ. V was shortened by 5 bases and J by 5 bases, with 10 bases between the two germline ends. In DNA, the CDR3 is TGCGCCAGCAGATGGGCCGGGGAGACCCAGTACTTC. It codes for CASRWAGETQYF.

The rearrangement uses TRBV6-5 and TRBJ2-5, with 14 bases that match TRBD2. J gave up 12 bases and V 0 bases, and 6 bases lay outside the gene matches. Looked up from germline, CDR1 is MNHEY and CDR2 is SVGAGI. The CDR3 is 15 amino acids. CDR3 residues: CASSYSKATSGGEYF. The CDR3, as DNA: TGTGCCAGCAGTTACTCGAAAGCGACTAGCGGGGGGGAGTACTTC.

V and J are TRBV11-2 and TRBJ1-4, with TRBD1 matching over 8 bases. CDR3 length equals 16 residues. Looked up from germline, CDR1 is SGHAT and CDR2 is FQNNGV. V was clipped by 4 bases and J by 5 bases; unmatched bases: 9. DNA of the CDR3: TGTGCCAGCAGCTCGCGGACAGGGCAGGCGAATGAAAAACTGTTTTTT. Amino acids: CASSSRTGQANEKLFF. Full variable domain (rest looked up from reference TRBV11-2 and TRBJ1-4): EAGVAQSPRYKIIEKRQSVAFWCNPISGHATLYWYQQILGQGPKLLIQFQNNGVVDDSQLPKDRFSAERLKGVDSTLKIQPAKLEDSAVYLCASSSRTGQANEKLFFGSGTQLSVL.

This clonotype was seen many times. The chain carries TRBV18 and TRBJ1-1; D not resolved. The CDR3 is made up of 13 amino acids. Germline values: CDR1 KGHSH, CDR2 LQKENI. V shed 2 bases and J shed 1 base, with 5 bases lying between them. The DNA of the CDR3 is TGTGCCAGCTCACCAATGGGGAACACTGAAGCTTTCTTT. Amino acid sequence: CASSPMGNTEAFF.

A single count supports this clonotype. The chain recombines TRBV4-2 with TRBJ1-1; D not resolved. The CDR3 runs 13 residues. V lost 9 bases and J 0 bases, leaving 11 bases between the germline ends. CDR1 and CDR2 from the germline V gene are LGHNA and YNFKEQ. The CDR3 loop reads CARGRNMNTEAFF. The CDR3 DNA is TGTGCCAGGGGCAGGAACATGAACACTGAAGCTTTCTTT.

V and J are TRBV3-1 and TRBJ2-1, with D perhaps assigned TRBD1 or TRBD2 (5 bases each). The V gene's germline CDR1 is LGHDT and CDR2 YNNKEL (reference sequence). This CDR3 has 15 amino acids. The germline V and J ends were trimmed by 0 bases and 4 bases, with 10 bases remaining between them. The CDR3 region is CASSQDHGAYNEQFF. For the CDR3, the DNA is TGTGCCAGCAGCCAAGATCACGGGGCTTACAATGAGCAGTTCTTC.

The gene calls are TRBV30 and TRBJ2-1, with 9 nucleotides matching TRBD1. Losses at the gene ends were 5 bases for V and 8 bases for J; bases not matched to a gene: 10. This CDR3 is built from 14 residues. Germline V gene data show CDR1 as GTSNPN and CDR2 as SVGIG (reference sequence). The CDR3 sequence is CAWADAQGAYEQFF. Written as DNA, the CDR3 is TGTGCCTGGGCGGACGCACAGGGGGCTTATGAGCAGTTCTTC.

This chain joins TRBV7-2 and TRBJ2-1; 11 bases line up with TRBD2. Germline CDR1 SGHTA, CDR2 FQGNSA. This CDR3 has 16 amino acids. J lost 7 bases, V lost 5 bases, and 10 bases had no gene match. The chain's CDR3 is CASSRTVGLAVNEQFF. The CDR3 DNA is TGTGCCAGCAGCCGAACAGTGGGACTAGCGGTAAATGAGCAGTTCTTC.